The entry below gives a single TCR beta chain sequence along with its context. Antigen: not known. Per the germline V gene, CDR1 is SEHNR and CDR2 is FQNEAQ (reference sequence). Unmatched junction bases numbered 5, after V lost 7 bases and J lost 0 bases. The CDR3 runs 14 residues. These data originate in a study of T-cell reconstitution after alpha-beta-depleted transplantation in children. Points from the study as a whole: Among T cells one year after transplant, newly produced cells accounted for most counts and diversity.

As it was prepared, the TCRbeta library received unique molecular identifiers. MiXCR, applied by TCRdb to the PCR reads, yields one record per CDR3 protein. There are about 290,000 distinct CDR3 sequences in the sample; 6% to 10% occur only once, and over 7.5% lies in the top ten. This TCR was sampled from a female patient between 2 and 15 years old who had a stem cell transplant for Fanconi anemia, so the T cells may come from the graft donor. The V call is TRBV7-9, the J call TRBJ2-7; 8 nucleotides agree with TRBD1. Sample: peripheral blood, taken 360 days after TCRalphabeta/CD19-depleted stem cell transplant. The CDR3 DNA is TGTGCCAGCACCTATACAGGGGGCTCCTACGAGCAGTACTTC. It encodes CASTYTGGSYEQYF.